This TCR beta chain was obtained from a study of early T cells in non-severe SARS-CoV-2 infection. This clonotype has ten or more counts. Germline lookup yields CDR1 SGHTA and CDR2 FQGTGA. The CDR3 contains 16 residues. After removal of 4 bases from V and 5 bases from J, the junction contained 3 bases not matched to a gene. TCRdb used MiXCR to reprocess the 5' RACE reads, holding one entry per CDR3 protein. The table includes some 30,000 distinct CDR3 sequences, about 4.6% detected once. Sequences were obtained from whole blood. The chain employs TRBV7-3 and TRBJ2-3; 16 nucleotides line up with TRBD2. This sequence was found in an adult who was a healthcare worker with PCR-confirmed SARS-CoV-2 infection or an uninfected control (not recorded which). CDR3 coding DNA: TGTGCCAGCAGCTCGGGACTAGCGGGAGGGAAAGATACGCAGTATTTT. It translates to CASSSGLAGGKDTQYF.